The 23 T cell receptor beta chains given below trace back to one sample, sequenced in a study of OX40 agonist ivuxolimab in advanced cancers. Profiled with immunoSEQ multiplex PCR; TCRdb holds only in-frame clones, not every one. Among about 71,000 clones, over 80% were seen once, and the ten largest hold less than 15%. This material consisted of CD4+ or CD8+ T cells sorted from blood, taken in a trial of the OX40 agonist ivuxolimab. Receptors were obtained from an adult with an advanced solid tumor such as melanoma, head and neck, liver or kidney cancer.

The rearrangement uses TRBV27 and TRBJ2-7; 8 bases agree with TRBD2. The germline V gene encodes CDR1 MNHEY and CDR2 SMNVEV (reference sequence). V trimming: 9 bases; J trimming: 2 bases; junction bases outside the gene matches: 6. This CDR3 has 13 amino acids. The CDR3: CASKREPAYEQYF. In DNA form, the CDR3 reads TGTGCCAGTAAGCGGGAGCCTGCCTACGAGCAGTACTTC.

This chain joins TRBV5-5 and TRBJ1-5; the D gene is possibly TRBD1 (5 bases). In germline, CDR1 is SGHKS, CDR2 YYEKEE (reference sequence). V dropped 4 bases and J dropped 2 bases, with 13 bases sitting between them. The length of the CDR3 is 15 residues. The CDR3 region is CASSRGMIGNQPQHF. The CDR3 nucleotides are TGTGCCAGCAGCAGGGGTATGATAGGCAATCAGCCCCAGCATTTT.

This chain uses TRBV5-5 with TRBJ2-1; no clear D. V gave up 4 bases and J gave up 4 bases, with 12 bases separating them. The CDR3 length is 14 residues. Per the germline V gene, CDR1 is SGHKS and CDR2 is YYEKEE (reference sequence). The CDR3 nucleotides read TGTGCCAGCAGCCCCAGAAGGGAATACAATGAGCAGTTCTTC. The encoded protein is CASSPRREYNEQFF.

The chain combines TRBV9 with TRBJ2-3; D gene ambiguous. Trimming removed 0 bases at V and 2 bases at J, with 10 bases between. The germline gives CDR1 SGDLS, CDR2 YYNGEE. The CDR3 has 15 residues. As DNA, the CDR3 is TGTGCCAGCAGCGTAGGAGGAACACACACAGATACGCAGTATTTT. Amino acids: CASSVGGTHTDTQYF.

The chain carries TRBV29-1 and TRBJ2-5, with TRBD2 matching over 7 bases. The V and J ends lost 0 bases and 5 bases, in that order; junction bases with no gene match: 6. CDR3 length equals 14 residues. CDR1 is SQVTM, CDR2 ANQGSEA, per germline. CDR3 loop: CSVEDGAGAETQYF. CDR3 bases: TGCAGCGTTGAAGATGGGGCGGGAGCTGAGACCCAGTACTTC.

The chain has TRBV13 and TRBJ2-1; D is possibly TRBD2 (7 bases). Per germline, CDR1 PRHDT and CDR2 FYEKMQ (reference sequence). This CDR3 spans 15 amino acids. The V end was cut by 5 bases, the J end by 5 bases, with 16 bases between. CDR3 nucleotide sequence: TGTGCCAGCAGCCCGGGGGCGGGAGCTCACAATGAGCAGTTCTTC. Translation gives CASSPGAGAHNEQFF.

The chain uses TRBV9 and TRBJ2-7, with D uncertain. CDR3 length: 14 residues. The germline V and J ends were trimmed by 0 bases and 2 bases, with 9 bases remaining between them. Germline assignment: CDR1 SGDLS and CDR2 YYNGEE. The CDR3 DNA reads TGTGCCAGCAGCGTAGTAGATACAGCCTACGAGCAGTACTTC. Amino acid sequence: CASSVVDTAYEQYF.

The table lists this clone with a few counts. The chain carries TRBV9 and TRBJ2-1; weak D call: TRBD1 (5 bases). The CDR3 runs to 12 residues. Germline CDR1 reads SGDLS; CDR2 reads YYNGEE. V gave up 1 base and J gave up 9 bases, with 8 bases separating them. For the CDR3, the DNA is TGTGCCAGCAGCGTACAGGGAAGTGAGCAGTTCTTC. This translates into CASSVQGSEQFF.

The CDR3 sequence is CASSVTELVLGTDTQYF. In DNA form, the CDR3 reads TGTGCCAGTAGTGTAACGGAACTAGTTCTGGGCACAGATACGCAGTATTTT. This rearrangement joins TRBV19 to TRBJ2-3, with D possibly TRBD2 on 5 matching bases. Germline V lookup: CDR1 LNHDA, CDR2 SQIVND (reference sequence). The CDR3 covers 17 residues. Trimming cost V 5 bases and J 1 base, with 19 bases left between them.

J is TRBJ2-7 and V is TRBV5-4; no firm D call. Between the trimmed V and J ends, which lost 0 bases and 4 bases, there was a span of 11 bases. In germline, CDR1 is SGHNT, CDR2 YYREEE (reference sequence). The CDR3 covers 14 residues. The CDR3 DNA is TGTGCCAGCAGCTTGGGACTTTACCAATACGAGCAGTACTTC. Translating gives CASSLGLYQYEQYF.

This clone came up once. The CDR3 DNA is TGCGCCAGCAGCCAGGGCTACCTAGCGGAAGTGAGCTCCTACGAGCAGTACTTC. It is translated as CASSQGYLAEVSSYEQYF. The rearrangement uses TRBV4-3 and TRBJ2-7; 7 bases align to TRBD2. Germline loops: CDR1 LGHNA, CDR2 YSLEER. There are 18 residues in the CDR3. V gave up 3 bases and J gave up 0 bases; unmatched junction bases: 14.

This clone was found once. This chain uses TRBV7-9 with TRBJ2-1; 8 positions agree with TRBD1. J was trimmed by 0 bases and V by 11 bases; bases with no gene match: 6. CDR1 is SEHNR and CDR2 is FQNEAQ in the germline V gene (reference sequence). The CDR3 has 14 amino acids. CDR3 DNA: TGTGCCCACGAGGACAGGGACTCCTACAATGAGCAGTTCTTC. Its protein product is CAHEDRDSYNEQFF.

The chain joins TRBV6-5 to TRBJ1-3; 7 nucleotides agree with TRBD1. The CDR3 extends over 15 amino acids. Germline CDR1 is MNHEY and CDR2 is SVGAGI. V shed 5 bases, J shed 3 bases, and the junction held 7 bases outside the gene matches. The CDR3 protein is CASSSQGDFGNTIYF. The CDR3 DNA is TGTGCCAGCAGTAGTCAGGGGGACTTTGGAAACACCATATATTTT.

The rearrangement joins TRBV7-6 to TRBJ1-1, with D hard to call. Trimming pared 3 bases from V and 5 bases from J, leaving 16 bases between. Germline V lookup: CDR1 SGHVS, CDR2 FNYEAQ. The CDR3 length is 15 residues. The CDR3 DNA is TGTGCCAGCAGCTTTAATGCCGGCATAGGGACTGAAGCTTTCTTT. This encodes CASSFNAGIGTEAFF. The full variable domain, its missing parts supplied by reference TRBV7-6 and TRBJ1-1, is GAGVSQSPRYKVTKRGQDVALRCDPISGHVSLYWYRQALGQGPEFLTYFNYEAQQDKSGLPNDRFSAERPEGSISTLTIQRTEQRDSAMYRCASSFNAGIGTEAFFGQGTRLTVV.

This clone was seen a few times. The chain carries TRBV27 and TRBJ1-4; D call uncertain. The CDR3 loop spans 13 amino acids. V shed 2 bases and J shed 7 bases, with 8 bases lying between them. Germline V gene data show CDR1 as MNHEY and CDR2 as SMNVEV (reference sequence). As DNA, the CDR3 is TGTGCCAGCAGTTTAGATTGGGGTGAAAAACTGTTTTTT. Amino acids: CASSLDWGEKLFF.

The CDR3 is CATLIRDIANEQYF. In nucleotides, the CDR3 is TGTGCCACCCTAATCCGGGACATAGCCAACGAGCAGTACTTC. The V call is TRBV13, the J call TRBJ2-5; perhaps TRBD1 as D (6 bases). TRBJ2-7 matches the DNA end more closely, so the J call is doubtful. The CDR3 is 14 residues long. Germline loops: CDR1 PRHDT, CDR2 FYEKMQ (reference sequence).

This chain uses TRBV6-1 with TRBJ2-7; 7 bases map to TRBD1. There are 15 residues in the CDR3. Germline CDR1 is MNHNS and CDR2 is SASEGT. V lost 4 bases and J lost 0; bases outside the gene matches: 6. The CDR3 region has the DNA TGTGCCAGCAGTGTACGAGACAGGGTCTCCTACGAGCAGTACTTC. This sequence encodes CASSVRDRVSYEQYF.

The genes are TRBV10-1 and TRBJ2-5; a possible D gene is TRBD2 (5 bases). The DNA end favors TRBJ2-7, so the J call may be wrong. Per germline, CDR1 WNHNN and CDR2 SYGVQD (reference sequence). This CDR3 is built from 15 residues. The CDR3 nucleotides read TGCGCCAGCAGTGAGTCGGAAGTGGGAGTAAGCGAGCAGTACTTC. As protein: CASSESEVGVSEQYF.

The chain joins TRBV9 to TRBJ2-3; perhaps TRBD1 as D (8 bases). Germline V gene lookup returns CDR1 SGDLS and CDR2 YYNGEE. V lost 7 bases to trimming and J lost 0 bases, with 15 bases between them. The CDR3 extends over 15 amino acids. CDR3 in amino acids: CASAGQGGSTDTQYF. CDR3 sequence (DNA): TGTGCCAGCGCCGGACAGGGAGGGAGCACAGATACGCAGTATTTT.

The CDR3 spells CASSLDSDMDEQYF. In DNA, the CDR3 is TGTGCCAGCAGCTTGGACTCCGATATGGACGAGCAGTACTTC. The chain is built from TRBV5-5 and TRBJ2-7; D unresolved. This CDR3 contains 14 residues. Looked up from germline, CDR1 is SGHKS and CDR2 is YYEKEE (reference sequence). The germline V and J ends were trimmed by 0 bases and 5 bases, with 12 bases remaining between them.

The chain employs TRBV9 and TRBJ2-1; D unresolved. The germline gives CDR1 SGDLS, CDR2 YYNGEE. V was cut by 0 bases and J by 9 bases, with 10 bases left in between. The CDR3 sequence is 13 residues long. The CDR3 region is CASSVARAGEQFF. CDR3 coding DNA: TGTGCCAGCAGCGTAGCTAGAGCAGGTGAGCAGTTCTTC.

V gene TRBV11-2 combines with J gene TRBJ1-2; D is unclear. In germline, CDR1 is SGHAT, CDR2 FQNNGV. The length of the CDR3 is 14 residues. Deletions cut 2 bases from V and 0 bases from J, with 7 bases between. For the CDR3, the DNA is TGTGCCAGCAGCTTAAATCGAGCTAACTATGGCTACACCTTC. The encoded protein is CASSLNRANYGYTF.

This chain uses TRBV28 with TRBJ2-7; D might be TRBD1 (6 bases). Germline lookup yields CDR1 MDHEN and CDR2 SYDVKM. Trimming removed 3 bases from V and 2 bases from J, with 11 bases in between. The CDR3 loop spans 14 amino acids. CDR3 loop: CASSLAGATYEQYF. The CDR3 nucleotides read TGTGCCAGCAGTTTGGCAGGGGCGACCTACGAGCAGTACTTC.